This record concerns one TCR beta chain sequence. Antigen: not known. Researchers used the Oncomine TCR Beta short-read assay to sequence DNA from cultured CD4+ T cells. TCRdb reprocessed the PCR reads with MiXCR, giving one entry per CDR3 protein. The sample records fewer than 9,000 distinct CDR3 sequences, around 66% being singletons. The CDR3 runs 16 residues. Trimming cost V 2 bases and J 4 bases; bases outside gene matches: 10. The germline V gene encodes CDR1 SGHVS and CDR2 FQNEAQ. The data derive from a study of vaccination and CD4 T cells after COVID-19. Sample treatment: roughly nine-day PBMC culture with coronavirus spike peptide pools or control peptides (ViraFEST assay).

The chain is built from TRBV7-8 and TRBJ1-2, with TRBD1 identical over 7 bases. Sequenced sample: CD4+ T cells from blood, cultured in vitro. The clonotype originates from a human donor who had recovered from COVID-19. The CDR3 protein is CASSLWDSQSIYGYTF. Here the CDR3 DNA reads TGTGCCAGCAGCTTATGGGACAGCCAGTCTATCTATGGCTACACCTTC.